The 26 T cell receptor beta chains below come from one sample, sequenced in a study of blood T cell repertoires in COVID-19. The repertoire was sequenced with immunoSEQ multiplex PCR; TCRdb's copy has only in-frame clones and lacks some. The data contain about 160,000 clones, under 85% of them seen just once; the ten biggest clones take up approximately 3%. Sequencing used peripheral blood. All receptors come from a man between 65 and 85 years old with acute or convalescent COVID-19.

V usage is TRBV5-1 and J usage is TRBJ2-1; TRBD2 aligns across 15 bases. Looked up from germline, CDR1 is SGHRS and CDR2 is YFSETQ. V lost 3 bases to trimming and J lost 9 bases; unmatched junction nucleotides: 4. The CDR3 extends over 15 amino acids. The CDR3 region is CASSSGLAGGSEQFF. DNA for the CDR3: TGCGCCAGCAGCTCGGGACTAGCGGGAGGAAGTGAGCAGTTCTTC.

This clone was seen once. The chain recombines TRBV19 with TRBJ1-3; D is unresolved. The CDR3 is 12 residues long. Germline V lookup: CDR1 LNHDA, CDR2 SQIVND (reference sequence). The V gene lost 4 bases and the J gene lost 4 bases, with 5 bases spanning the gap. The CDR3 reads CASSTLGNTIYF. Here the CDR3 DNA reads TGTGCCAGTAGTACTCTCGGAAACACCATATATTTT.

The chain joins TRBV2 to TRBJ2-5; TRBD1 agrees at 7 bases. The CDR3 contains 15 residues. V trimming: 6 bases; J trimming: 2 bases; junction bases outside the gene matches: 9. Germline lookup yields CDR1 SNHLY and CDR2 FYNNEI. The CDR3 loop reads CASSKRQGGQETQYF. The CDR3 coding sequence is TGTGCCAGCAGCAAACGACAGGGTGGTCAAGAGACCCAGTACTTC.

The chain joins TRBV19 to TRBJ2-7; D is uncertain. Germline V CDR1 and CDR2: LNHDA, SQIVND (reference sequence). The CDR3 contains 14 residues. Trimming took 3 bases from V and 7 from J, leaving 16 bases between them. The CDR3 DNA follows: TGTGCCAGTAGTATTCAAGGTCCCCTAGGAGAGCAGTACTTC. It yields the protein CASSIQGPLGEQYF.

The rearrangement uses TRBV18 and TRBJ1-1; D remains unclear. The length of the CDR3 is 12 residues. V was shortened by 6 bases and J by 5 bases, with 10 bases between the two germline ends. Germline CDR1 and CDR2: KGHSH and LQKENI. In DNA form, the CDR3 reads TGTGCCAGCTCGTACCGGCGGACTGAAGCTTTCTTT. Translated: CASSYRRTEAFF.

CDR3 loop: CASSLVLRDRGQETQYF. CDR3 DNA: TGTGCCAGCAGCTTAGTACTTCGGGACAGGGGCCAAGAGACCCAGTACTTC. The chain combines TRBV11-3 with TRBJ2-5; the match to TRBD1 covers 10 bases. The germline CDR1 and CDR2 sequences are SGHNT and YENEEA. Trimming cost V 1 base and J 1 base; bases outside gene matches: 6. This CDR3 comprises 17 residues.

The V call is TRBV4-1, the J call TRBJ2-7; 7 positions agree with TRBD1. This CDR3 region has 15 residues. Germline values: CDR1 MGHRA, CDR2 YSYEKL. The V gene end was trimmed by 4 bases and the J gene end by 5 bases; junction bases not matched to a gene: 11. The CDR3 sequence: CASSRGWTGLDEQYF. DNA for the CDR3: TGCGCCAGCAGCCGCGGGTGGACAGGTCTCGACGAGCAGTACTTC.

In its sample, this clone was seen once. The chain employs TRBV6-1 and TRBJ1-2, with a tentative D call TRBD1 (6 bases). Trimming left V 0 bases short and J 8 bases short, with 22 bases between. Germline loops: CDR1 MNHNS, CDR2 SASEGT. There are 17 residues in the CDR3. The chain's CDR3 is CASSEAGAGAYSGGYTF. The CDR3 bases are TGTGCCAGCAGTGAAGCGGGGGCAGGGGCCTACTCTGGAGGCTACACCTTC.

The V call is TRBV27, the J call TRBJ2-5; 11 bases match TRBD2. The J segment lost 2 bases and the V segment lost 5 bases, leaving 10 bases of the junction unmatched. CDR3 length: 17 amino acids. The germline V gene encodes CDR1 MNHEY and CDR2 SMNVEV (reference sequence). In DNA form, the CDR3 reads TGTGCCAGCAGTCCATCGCTTGGGACTAGCGGACAAGAGACCCAGTACTTC. Translating gives CASSPSLGTSGQETQYF.

The V call is TRBV5-8, the J call TRBJ1-1; D unresolved. The CDR3 loop spans 15 amino acids. Germline V lookup: CDR1 SGHTS, CDR2 YDEGEE. Trimming left V 0 bases short and J 1 base short, with 10 bases between. CDR3 DNA: TGTGCCAGCAGCTTGGATCACAGCCAGAACACTGAAGCTTTCTTT. Translation gives CASSLDHSQNTEAFF.

The chain has TRBV7-9 and TRBJ2-7; 8 nucleotides align to TRBD2. Germline values: CDR1 SEHNR, CDR2 FQNEAQ (reference sequence). The CDR3 contains 15 residues. With 0 bases clipped from V and 4 bases from J, the junction kept 5 bases outside the gene matches. The CDR3 region has the DNA TGTGCCAGCAGCTTAGCGGCAGGCGGGGGGTACGAGCAGTACTTC. Protein sequence: CASSLAAGGGYEQYF.

The chain couples TRBV7-2 to TRBJ1-2, with 9 bases fitting TRBD1. Germline V gene data show CDR1 as SGHTA and CDR2 as FQGNSA. The CDR3 extends over 15 amino acids. V was pared by 0 bases and J by 6 bases, with 5 bases of the junction left unmatched. The CDR3 DNA sequence: TGTGCCAGCAGCTTAGCGACAGGGGGGGTTAATGGCTACACCTTC. It translates to CASSLATGGVNGYTF.

This chain joins TRBV7-9 and TRBJ1-2, with no clear D. The CDR3 runs 15 residues. Trimming removed 1 base at V and 1 base at J, with 10 bases between. Germline-derived CDR1 and CDR2 are SEHNR and FQNEAQ (reference sequence). CDR3 DNA: TGTGCCAGCAGCTTAGACAGCCTACATAACTATGGCTACACCTTC. This encodes CASSLDSLHNYGYTF. The variable domain in full, with the rest retrieved from reference TRBV7-9 and TRBJ1-2, is DTGVSQNPRHKITKRGQNVTFRCDPISEHNRLYWYRQTLGQGPEFLTYFQNEAQLEKSRLLSDRFSAERPKGSFSTLEIQRTEQGDSAMYLCASSLDSLHNYGYTFGSGTRLTVV.

The rearrangement links TRBV7-9 to TRBJ2-3, with no clear D. Trimming took 2 bases from V and 6 from J, leaving 18 bases between them. This CDR3 has 16 residues. Germline CDR1 reads SEHNR; CDR2 reads FQNEAQ (reference sequence). This CDR3 reads CASSLRTQNLRDTQYF. The CDR3 nucleotides read TGTGCCAGCAGCTTACGAACACAGAACCTCAGGGATACGCAGTATTTT. The full variable domain, completed using reference TRBV7-9 and TRBJ2-3, is DTGVSQNPRHKITKRGQNVTFRCDPISEHNRLYWYRQTLGQGPEFLTYFQNEAQLEKSRLLSDRFSAERPKGSFSTLEIQRTEQGDSAMYLCASSLRTQNLRDTQYFGPGTRLTVL.

There are a few counts of this clone. The gene calls are TRBV9 and TRBJ1-4; maybe TRBD1 (6 bases). Trimming stripped 0 bases from V and 7 bases from J, with 13 bases between. Germline V lookup: CDR1 SGDLS, CDR2 YYNGEE. This CDR3 has 15 amino acids. CDR3 loop: CASSVAQGMAEKLFF. Written as DNA, the CDR3 is TGTGCCAGCAGCGTAGCTCAGGGGATGGCTGAAAAACTGTTTTTT.

In nucleotides, the CDR3 is TGTGCCAGCAGCTTGGATCAGGGGGCGATTGACACCATATATTTT. This encodes CASSLDQGAIDTIYF. This chain joins TRBV5-4 and TRBJ1-3, with 8 bases identical to TRBD1. CDR3 size: 15 residues. Germline loops: CDR1 SGHNT, CDR2 YYREEE (reference sequence). Unmatched junction bases numbered 7, after V lost 0 bases and J lost 8 bases.

This clone appeared once. The chain is built from TRBV29-1 and TRBJ2-7, with a possible D match to TRBD1 (6 bases). This CDR3 spans 13 amino acids. Looked up from germline, CDR1 is SQVTM and CDR2 is ANQGSEA. V shed 1 base and J shed 2 bases, with 9 bases lying between them. Here the CDR3 reads CSVEGDTTYEQYF. The CDR3, as DNA: TGCAGCGTTGAAGGGGACACAACCTACGAGCAGTACTTC.

The V call is TRBV19, the J call TRBJ2-3; 9 bases are shared with TRBD2. Germline values: CDR1 LNHDA, CDR2 SQIVND (reference sequence). The CDR3 is 14 amino acids. The V segment lost 4 bases and the J segment 5 bases; nucleotides outside the gene matches: 4. This CDR3 is CASSSGGAQDTQYF. For the CDR3, the DNA is TGTGCCAGTAGTAGCGGGGGGGCCCAAGATACGCAGTATTTT. Supplemented by reference TRBV19 and TRBJ2-3, the full variable domain reads DGGITQSPKYLFRKEGQNVTLSCEQNLNHDAMYWYRQDPGQGLRLIYYSQIVNDFQKGDIAEGYSVSREKKESFPLTVTSAQKNPTAFYLCASSSGGAQDTQYFGPGTRLTVL.

This chain links TRBV18 with TRBJ2-1; 10 bases are a match to TRBD2. Germline CDR1 KGHSH, CDR2 LQKENI. CDR3 length: 15 amino acids. V shed 1 base, J shed 7 bases, and the junction held 4 bases outside the gene matches. CDR3 nucleotide sequence: TGTGCCAGCTCACCACAACTAGCGGGAAATAATGAGCAGTTCTTC. This gives the protein CASSPQLAGNNEQFF.

The rearrangement joins TRBV7-3 to TRBJ2-7; a possible D gene is TRBD1 (6 bases). This CDR3 region has 16 residues. V dropped 4 bases and J dropped 0 bases, with 16 bases sitting between them. The germline CDR1 and CDR2 sequences are SGHTA and FQGTGA. This CDR3 is CASSSQRTASSYEQYF. The CDR3 DNA sequence: TGTGCCAGCAGCTCCCAACGGACAGCCAGCTCCTACGAGCAGTACTTC.

A note on this clone: A read error may produce the germline difference seen at one junction end. The chain recombines TRBV7-7 with TRBJ2-2, with D possibly being TRBD1 (6 bases). The CDR3 is made up of 15 amino acids. Per germline, CDR1 SSHAT and CDR2 FNYEAQ (reference sequence). The chain's CDR3 is CASSSQGRFSGELFF. In nucleotides, the CDR3 is TGTGCTAGCAGCTCACAGGGAAGGTTCTCCGGGGAGCTGTTTTTT.

The chain is built from TRBV5-4 and TRBJ2-1; 12 bases are shared with TRBD2. Germline CDR1 SGHNT, CDR2 YYREEE (reference sequence). J lost 9 bases, V lost 1 base, and 2 bases had no gene match. The CDR3 runs to 14 residues. CDR3 sequence: CASSLLAGGREQFF. The CDR3 DNA reads TGTGCCAGCAGCTTGCTAGCGGGAGGGCGTGAGCAGTTCTTC.

The chain combines TRBV6-5 with TRBJ1-2; TRBD1 aligns across 7 bases. Trimming removed 0 bases from V and 5 bases from J; junction bases left unmatched: 3. This CDR3 is built from 14 residues. CDR1 is MNHEY, CDR2 SVGAGI, per germline. Written as DNA, the CDR3 is TGTGCCAGCAGTTACTCAGGGGGCGGATATGGCTACACCTTC. This translates into CASSYSGGGYGYTF.

The chain employs TRBV6-6 and TRBJ1-5; D uncertain. The CDR3 spans 14 residues. Trimming stripped 5 bases from V and 4 bases from J, with 12 bases between. The germline V gene encodes CDR1 MNHNY and CDR2 SVGAGI (reference sequence). The CDR3 DNA reads as TGTGCCAGCAGTCCGAAATGGGAGAATCAGCCCCAGCATTTT. It yields the protein CASSPKWENQPQHF.

V usage is TRBV6-5 and J usage is TRBJ1-2; D uncertain. The length of the CDR3 is 15 residues. The germline CDR1 and CDR2 sequences are MNHEY and SVGAGI. Between the trimmed V and J ends, which lost 2 bases and 0 bases, there was a span of 10 bases. In DNA, the CDR3 is TGTGCCAGCAGTTACGGACTAGACCCTAACTATGGCTACACCTTC. The encoded protein is CASSYGLDPNYGYTF.

This clone was observed a few times. The chain recombines TRBV7-2 with TRBJ2-7; the match to TRBD1 covers 9 bases. The CDR3 loop spans 14 amino acids. Trimming cost V 5 bases and J 3 bases; bases outside gene matches: 5. Germline CDR1 is SGHTA and CDR2 is FQGNSA. The CDR3: CASSPRTGDYEQYF. In DNA, the CDR3 is TGTGCCAGCAGCCCCCGGACAGGGGACTACGAGCAGTACTTC.